Here is one T cell receptor (beta chain) with its context. The target antigen is unknown. This entry is derived from a study of T-cell memory formation after mild COVID-19. Study at large: Clusters were largely donor specific.

Study results and caveats: Shrinking CD4+ clones were chiefly CM and EM; CD8+ ones were chiefly EMRA. Whether day 37 second-wave clones are SARS-CoV-2-specific was not confirmed.

TCRdb reprocessed the 5' RACE reads via MiXCR and lists one record per CDR3 protein. Of 430,000 or so distinct CDR3 sequences in the sample, roughly 23% were seen once. This receptor was obtained from an adult woman who had mild COVID-19 (a few samples of this study predate the infection). Cell type and time point are not known. The sample taken for sequencing was PBMCs or a T cell subset sorted from them (not recorded which).

In DNA, the CDR3 is TGTGCCAGCAGAGACCAGGGGGCTGTCACCGGGGAGCTGTTTTTT. Translated: CASRDQGAVTGELFF. The chain joins TRBV6-2 or TRBV6-3 to TRBJ2-2; TRBD1 matches 8 bases. With 6 bases clipped from V and 4 bases from J, the junction kept 7 bases outside the gene matches. Germline V lookup: CDR1 MNHEY, CDR2 SVGEGT. This CDR3 contains 15 residues.